This T cell receptor (beta chain) derives from a study of graft-versus-host responses after intestinal transplantation. Whole-study context: All recipients were transplanted with multivisceral, liver-intestinal, or isolated intestinal grafts.

For this clone: Its antigen remains unidentified.

The data were produced by immunoSEQ multiplex PCR, yet TCRdb's version contains in-frame clones alone and is incomplete. The sample lists about 100,000 clones, 91% occurring once. The CDR3 is made up of 13 amino acids. CDR1 and CDR2 (germline): SGHTA, FQGNSA. Trimming removed 3 bases at V and 1 base at J, with 7 bases between. Sequences were derived from unstimulated CD4+ T cells sorted from spleen or lymph node cells, sampled before transplant. V gene TRBV7-2 combines with J gene TRBJ2-7, with D possibly matching TRBD1 (6 bases). The receptor was isolated from a human donor who was the organ donor for an intestinal transplant. CDR3 bases: TGTGCCAGCAGCTTGGACAGATCCTACGAGCAGTACTTC. Amino acids: CASSLDRSYEQYF.